Presented here are 22 T cell receptor beta chains from one specimen sequenced in a study of T cells after yellow fever vaccination. TCRdb recomputed calls from the 5' RACE reads with MiXCR, one row per CDR3 protein. The data hold roughly 350,000 distinct CDR3 sequences, with roughly 3.9% observed a single time. Sample: PBMCs, taken 5 days after the yellow fever booster vaccination. All receptors come from a man aged 18 to 29 who received the YFV17D yellow fever vaccine.

This chain connects TRBV5-1 to TRBJ1-4; possible D gene TRBD1, 5 bases. V was clipped by 4 bases and J by 7 bases, with 11 bases between them. Germline CDR1 is SGHRS and CDR2 is YFSETQ. This CDR3 comprises 13 residues. CDR3 sequence (DNA): TGCGCCAGCAGCCGGGCCGGGGGTGAAAAACTGTTTTTT. Translation gives CASSRAGGEKLFF.

The chain combines TRBV19 with TRBJ1-3; D is unclear. The CDR3 is made up of 13 amino acids. Trimming pared 6 bases from V and 0 bases from J, leaving 6 bases between. CDR1 is LNHDA, CDR2 SQIVND, per germline (reference sequence). CDR3: CASSVGSGNTIYF. The CDR3 DNA is TGTGCCAGTAGCGTTGGCTCTGGAAACACCATATATTTT.

This clonotype was counted ten times or more. The chain combines TRBV4-1 with TRBJ1-1; D remains ambiguous. This CDR3 has 16 amino acids. The V end lost 0 bases, the J end lost 4 bases, and 15 bases lay between the germline ends. Germline V gene lookup returns CDR1 MGHRA and CDR2 YSYEKL. CDR3 protein: CASSQEGRGGSTEAFF. The CDR3 nucleotides read TGCGCCAGCAGCCAAGAGGGCCGGGGTGGGAGCACTGAAGCTTTCTTT.

This rearrangement joins TRBV7-2 to TRBJ2-3; D remains unclear. Germline V lookup: CDR1 SGHTA, CDR2 FQGNSA. This CDR3 is 16 amino acids long. V was shortened by 5 bases and J by 4 bases, with 19 bases between the two germline ends. The CDR3 DNA follows: TGTGCCAGCAGCCCCACCGGGCCTCCCAGCGCAGATACGCAGTATTTT. This encodes CASSPTGPPSADTQYF.

This clonotype was seen ten or more times. The chain has TRBV29-1 and TRBJ1-4; D remains ambiguous. Germline lookup yields CDR1 SQVTM and CDR2 ANQGSEA. The CDR3 runs 12 residues. Trimming took off 7 bases at V and 5 bases at J, with 11 bases between the two ends. The CDR3 nucleotides read TGCAGCGCGGTTATGGAGAATGAAAAACTGTTTTTT. Amino acid sequence: CSAVMENEKLFF.

The CDR3 loop reads CSASAGLRGSREQYV. Here the CDR3 DNA reads TGCAGTGCTTCCGCGGGACTAAGGGGCTCGAGGGAGCAGTACGTC. The chain couples TRBV20-1 to TRBJ2-7; TRBD2 aligns across 7 bases. The ends lost 5 bases at V and 7 bases at J; junction bases unmatched: 17. The CDR3 is 15 residues long. Per germline, CDR1 DFQATT and CDR2 SNEGSKA (reference sequence).

This clonotype has just a few counts. Because it lacks the conserved phenylalanine or tryptophan at the end, this CDR3 is likely a read error. The limits of the CDR3 on the DNA are not certain, so only TCRdb's listed CDR3 is given. The V and J genes are TRBV10-3 and TRBJ2-3; the table's D gene call, TRBD2, was not cross checked with the DNA. The CDR3 spans 12 residues, counting both ends. The germline V gene has CDR1 ENHRY and CDR2 SYGVKD. Here the CDR3 reads CAISETGTSGAS.

This clonotype was picked up many times. The gene calls are TRBV9 and TRBJ2-5; 8 nucleotides match TRBD2. V gave up 2 bases and J gave up 5 bases; unmatched junction bases: 5. Germline V gene lookup returns CDR1 SGDLS and CDR2 YYNGEE. This CDR3 has 14 residues. In DNA, the CDR3 is TGTGCCAGCAGCGTGGCGGGGGGCTATGAGACCCAGTACTTC. Translation: CASSVAGGYETQYF.

This clonotype has at least ten counts. The chain recombines TRBV14 with TRBJ2-1; 13 nucleotides match TRBD2. The CDR3 totals 14 residues. V lost 4 bases, J lost 8 bases, and 2 bases stayed unmatched. Per the germline V gene, CDR1 is SGHDN and CDR2 is FVKESK. CDR3 coding DNA: TGTGCCAGCAGCCGACTAGCGGGGGGTCATGAGCAGTTCTTC. Translating it yields CASSRLAGGHEQFF.

The genes are TRBV20-1 and TRBJ1-5; D is uncertain. The germline V gene encodes CDR1 DFQATT and CDR2 SNEGSKA (reference sequence). The length of the CDR3 is 14 residues. The V and J ends lost 6 bases and 3 bases respectively, with 15 bases between them. CDR3 coding DNA: TGCAGTGCCAGGACTCCCTCAGACAATCAGCCCCAGCATTTT. This gives the protein CSARTPSDNQPQHF.

The chain couples TRBV12-3 or TRBV12-4 to TRBJ1-3, with no clear D. The CDR3 runs to 14 residues. The V and J ends lost 5 bases and 0 bases respectively, with 8 bases between them. This CDR3 is CASSPLDSGNTIYF. As DNA, the CDR3 is TGTGCCAGCAGTCCCTTGGACTCTGGAAACACCATATATTTT.

This clonotype occurred many times. The chain recombines TRBV5-5 with TRBJ2-4; D unclear. The ends were cut back, 0 bases at V and 0 bases at J, with 4 bases in the middle. Germline V gene sequence: CDR1 SGHKS, CDR2 YYEKEE (reference sequence). The CDR3 loop spans 14 amino acids. The DNA of the CDR3 is TGTGCCAGCAGCTTGGGTGTAGCCAAAAACATTCAGTACTTC. Its translation: CASSLGVAKNIQYF.

Only a few counts were recorded for this clonotype. The chain has TRBV7-2 and TRBJ2-3; D unclear. Per the germline V gene, CDR1 is SGHTA and CDR2 is FQGNSA. Trimming shortened V by 5 bases and J by 4 bases, and 19 bases separated the two germline ends. CDR3 length equals 16 residues. CDR3 in amino acids: CASSPPRLEVADTQYF. The CDR3, as DNA: TGTGCCAGCAGCCCCCCCCGGCTAGAAGTGGCAGATACGCAGTATTTT.

This clonotype has only a few counts. J is TRBJ1-2 and V is TRBV7-9; D is uncertain. Germline V gene data show CDR1 as SEHNR and CDR2 as FQNEAQ (reference sequence). The CDR3 runs 14 residues. V lost 4 bases and J lost 8, with 17 bases in between. For the CDR3, the DNA is TGTGCCAGCAGCTCAGACATGGAGATCTTCGGCTACACCTTC. Encoded protein: CASSSDMEIFGYTF. The full variable domain, completed using reference TRBV7-9 and TRBJ1-2, is DTGVSQNPRHKITKRGQNVTFRCDPISEHNRLYWYRQTLGQGPEFLTYFQNEAQLEKSRLLSDRFSAERPKGSFSTLEIQRTEQGDSAMYLCASSSDMEIFGYTFGSGTRLTVV.

The sample holds many counts of this clonotype. The chain couples TRBV6-2 or TRBV6-3 to TRBJ2-1, with TRBD1 identical over 9 bases. With V trimmed by 5 bases and J by 5 bases, 10 bases remained unmatched. The CDR3 contains 16 residues. Germline V gives CDR1 MNHEY, CDR2 SVGEGT. DNA of the CDR3: TGTGCCAGCAGTCCCCTCCGGGACAGGGTGGACAATGAGCAGTTCTTC. Translating it yields CASSPLRDRVDNEQFF.

This clonotype was seen ten or more times. This sequence joins TRBV11-1 and TRBJ2-7; D is ambiguous. Trimming cost V 3 bases and J 5 bases, with 14 bases left between them. From germline, CDR1 is SGHAT and CDR2 FQDESV (reference sequence). The CDR3 spans 14 residues. For the CDR3, the DNA is TGTGCCAGCAGCTTGACACCGCCTCGGGACGAGCAGTACTTC. Its protein is CASSLTPPRDEQYF. Drawing the rest from reference TRBV11-1 and TRBJ2-7, the complete variable domain is EAEVAQSPRYKITEKSQAVAFWCDPISGHATLYWYRQILGQGPELLVQFQDESVVDDSQLPKDRFSAERLKGVDSTLKIQPAELGDSAMYLCASSLTPPRDEQYFGPGTRLTVT.

The chain is built from TRBV7-8 and TRBJ1-6; no clear D. The CDR3 extends over 13 amino acids. The germline V gene encodes CDR1 SGHVS and CDR2 FQNEAQ. Trimming removed 5 bases at V and 11 bases at J, with 13 bases between. The CDR3 is CASSPDETAPLHF. In DNA form, the CDR3 reads TGTGCCAGCAGCCCCGATGAAACCGCACCCCTCCACTTT.

This clonotype has ten or more counts. The V gene is TRBV9, the J gene TRBJ1-2, with D perhaps TRBD1 (5 bases). CDR1 and CDR2 from the germline V gene are SGDLS and YYNGEE. Between the trimmed V and J ends, which lost 0 bases and 0 bases, there was a span of 9 bases. The CDR3 is made up of 15 amino acids. The CDR3 region is CASSVGGTANYGYTF. In DNA form, the CDR3 reads TGTGCCAGCAGCGTAGGGGGGACGGCTAACTATGGCTACACCTTC.

This clonotype was seen ten or more times. The chain employs TRBV7-9 and TRBJ2-5; perhaps TRBD1 as D (5 bases). This CDR3 has 14 residues. Germline V gene sequence: CDR1 SEHNR, CDR2 FQNEAQ (reference sequence). V was trimmed by 11 bases and J by 2 bases, leaving 18 bases between them. The CDR3 here is CAVGRQGPQETQYF. Here the CDR3 DNA reads TGTGCCGTAGGACGGCAGGGCCCTCAAGAGACCCAGTACTTC.

Concerning this clonotype: One end of the junction is discordant with germline, which a read error may explain. The chain couples TRBV15 to TRBJ1-1; D may be TRBD1 (5 bases). The CDR3 sequence is 12 residues long. Per germline, CDR1 LNHNV and CDR2 YYDKDF (reference sequence). The CDR3 DNA follows: TGTGCCACCAGCAGAGATACGGGGGAACAGATCTTT. The encoded protein is CATSRDTGEQIF.

The V and J genes are TRBV6-2 or TRBV6-3 and TRBJ2-7; D is unclear. Germline V gene lookup returns CDR1 MNHEY and CDR2 SVGEGT. Trimming stripped 6 bases from V and 4 bases from J, with 13 bases between. The CDR3 is 13 amino acids. The CDR3 nucleotides read TGTGCCAGCAGCTCTACGCTCGGATACGAGCAGTACTTC. Residues: CASSSTLGYEQYF.

This clonotype was seen only a few times. This chain joins TRBV7-2 and TRBJ2-3; the match to TRBD2 covers 14 bases. The germline CDR1 and CDR2 sequences are SGHTA and FQGNSA. Trimming took 4 bases from V and 5 from J; bases not matched to a gene: 8. The CDR3 contains 17 residues. The CDR3 spells CASSYRLAGGYEDTQYF. The CDR3 DNA is TGTGCCAGCAGCTATCGACTAGCGGGGGGGTATGAAGATACGCAGTATTTT.